These T cell receptor beta chains were read from a single sample in a study of early stage breast cancer tumors. TCRdb's table, derived via immunoSEQ multiplex PCR, lists solely in-frame clones and lacks some. Here the sample spans under 35,000 clones, 84% being singletons. Sequencing used blood. Every receptor here comes from a person aged 50-59 years with breast cancer. Each CDR3 is given with its conserved first and last residue. Each record gives: V gene, D gene, J gene, clone size, CDR3 DNA, CDR3 protein. The D gene is left open where the match is weak. Rows give clone size only sometimes, using once, few, many, or a class for an expanded clone.

>TRBV5-5|TRBD1|TRBJ1-1|NA
TGTGCCAGCAGCCCTCCCGTAGGGGGCCTCGCTGAAGCTTTCTTT
CASSPPVGGLAEAFF
>TRBV9|NA|TRBJ2-1|NA
TGTGCCAGCAGCGTAGGGGGTTCCCCCCCCTACAATGAGCAGTTCTTC
CASSVGGSPPYNEQFF
>TRBV4-2|TRBD2|TRBJ2-5|NA
TGTGCCAGCAGCCAAGGGGATCATTTAGCGGGGTCCCAAGAGACCCAGTACTTC
CASSQGDHLAGSQETQYF
>TRBV5-1|NA|TRBJ1-1|NA
TGCGCCAGCAGCTTTCGCTCTACCAACACTGAAGCTTTCTTT
CASSFRSTNTEAFF
>TRBV7-9|NA|TRBJ1-1|NA
TGTGCCAGCAGCTTCAGGGGTTCGTACACTGAAGCTTTCTTT
CASSFRGSYTEAFF
>TRBV5-1|TRBD2|TRBJ2-7|once
TGCGCCAGCAGCCAGGTAGCGGGAGGGATCTACGAGCAGTACTTC
CASSQVAGGIYEQYF
>TRBV11-3|NA|TRBJ2-5|once
TGTGCCAGCAGCCTGGGCCTTGGGGAGGAGACCCAGTACTTC
CASSLGLGEETQYF
>TRBV5-4|NA|TRBJ1-6|NA
TGTGCCAGCAGCTTGGAAAGGGGAAATAATTCACCCCTCCACTTT
CASSLERGNNSPLHF
>TRBV9|NA|TRBJ2-7|NA
TGTGCCAGCAGCGTAACTTGGGGGCTCACCTACGAGCAGTACTTC
CASSVTWGLTYEQYF
>TRBV7-9|NA|TRBJ1-6|NA
TGTGCCAGCAGCTTTGCGGGGACGACTTCACCCCTCCACTTT
CASSFAGTTSPLHF
>TRBV5-6|NA|TRBJ2-7|once
TGTGCCAGCAGCTTGGGAGGCCGGGGCGAGCAGTACTTC
CASSLGGRGEQYF
>TRBV28|NA|TRBJ1-4|NA
TGTGCCAGCAGTTTCCTCGGAATAACGAAAGTAGGGGAGGGTCGGGAAAAACTGTTTTTT
CASSFLGITKVGEGREKLFF
>TRBV9|NA|TRBJ1-6|NA
TGTGCCAGCAGCGGACAGTCTCTCTCACCCCTCCACTTT
CASSGQSLSPLHF
>TRBV5-5|NA|TRBJ2-7|NA
TGTGCCAGCAGCTGGGGGGCCCGGGACAGCTACGAGCAGTACTTC
CASSWGARDSYEQYF
>TRBV7-9|NA|TRBJ1-2|NA
TGTGCCAGCAGTCCCGCGGGACGAAGCCTCTATGGCTACACCTTC
CASSPAGRSLYGYTF
>TRBV4-2|NA|TRBJ2-3|once
TGTGCCAGCAGCCAAGATCCAGGGCCAGATACGCAGTATTTT
CASSQDPGPDTQYF
>TRBV5-4|TRBD2|TRBJ2-7|NA
TGTGCCAGCAGCCATTCAAGCGGGAGATCTTACGAGCAGTACTTC
CASSHSSGRSYEQYF
>TRBV4-2|NA|TRBJ2-7|once
TGTGCCAGCAGCCACGAGGAGGGGGCGGGCTCCTACGAGCAGTACTTC
CASSHEEGAGSYEQYF
>TRBV28|NA|TRBJ1-2|NA
NA
CASSTSGVLSGYTF
>TRBV15|NA|TRBJ2-7|few
TGTGCCACCAGCAGAGATCGGGGTACCTCCTACGAGCAGTACTTC
CATSRDRGTSYEQYF
>TRBV2|NA|TRBJ2-5|NA
TGTGCCAGCAGTAAAACTCCGGGTGGTCGGGAGACCCAGTACTTC
CASSKTPGGRETQYF
>TRBV7-8|NA|TRBJ2-7|once
TGTGCCAGCAGCCTGCGGACCCACATGGACGAGCAGTACTTC
CASSLRTHMDEQYF
>TRBV5-4|NA|TRBJ2-1|NA
TGTGCCAGCAGCGCCAGCTCCTACAATGAGCAGTTCTTC
CASSASSYNEQFF
>TRBV11-2|NA|TRBJ2-3|NA
TGTGCCAGCAGCTTTAAAAGGTTATCAGCGGGCGTACACACAGATACGCAGTATTTT
CASSFKRLSAGVHTDTQYF
>TRBV14|NA|TRBJ1-1|NA
TGTGCCAGCAGCCATTTTATGGTGGCATTGAACACTGAAGCTTTCTTT
CASSHFMVALNTEAFF
>TRBV5-1|TRBD2|TRBJ2-6|NA
TGCGCCAGCAGCTTGGCCCTAGCGGGAGGGCTAGGGGGGGCCAACGTCCTGACTTTC
CASSLALAGGLGGANVLTF
>TRBV5-6|TRBD1|TRBJ1-2|medium-sized
TGTGCCAGCAGCTACGGACAGGGGCGCATACAGGGGTGGTATGGCTACACCTTC
CASSYGQGRIQGWYGYTF
>TRBV7-9|NA|TRBJ2-5|once
TGTGCCAGCAGCTTAGTGGGGTCGGGTGGGGAGACCCAGTACTTC
CASSLVGSGGETQYF
>TRBV7-6|NA|TRBJ2-2|NA
TGTGCCAGCAGCCCAACCTTCTCTCTGAGGACGCCTAACACCGGGGAGCTGTTTTTT
CASSPTFSLRTPNTGELFF
>TRBV29-1|NA|TRBJ1-3|NA
TGCAGCGCTTACGGAGCAGGAAACACCATATATTTT
CSAYGAGNTIYF
>TRBV7-6|NA|TRBJ2-4|NA
TGTGCCAGCAGCCCCGAGGGTGGGCAGGGAGTAGAACCTGCGTACTTC
CASSPEGGQGVEPAYF
>TRBV27|NA|TRBJ2-2|NA
TGTGCCAGCAGCCGGCCGGGCGGGGAGCTGTTTTTT
CASSRPGGELFF
>TRBV7-3|NA|TRBJ2-4|few
TGTGCCAGCAGCCAATCCGCCAAAAACATTCAGTACTTC
CASSQSAKNIQYF
>TRBV11-2|NA|TRBJ2-1|NA
TGTGCCAGCAGCACGGACAGACGCAGGGAGCAGTTCTTC
CASSTDRRREQFF
>TRBV28|NA|TRBJ2-5|NA
TGTGCCAGCAGTTTATCACTCCGAACCCCTGACAGTTCTCCCCAAGAGACCCAGTACTTC
CASSLSLRTPDSSPQETQYF
>TRBV7-3|TRBD2|TRBJ2-3|NA
TGTGCCAGCAGCTTGTTAGCGGGGGCCCAGGATACGCAGTATTTT
CASSLLAGAQDTQYF
>TRBV19|NA|TRBJ1-4|NA
TGTGCCAGTAGTATAACCGGAAACCTGTTTTTT
CASSITGNLFF
>TRBV21-1|NA|TRBJ2-5|NA
TGTGCCAGCAGCAAATGTGCGACAGGAGCTATAACCCAGTACTTC
CASSKCATGAITQYF
>TRBV7-3|NA|TRBJ2-5|NA
TGTGCCAGCAGCCAGGGGGGCGTTCAAGAGACCCAGTACTTC
CASSQGGVQETQYF
>TRBV5-1|NA|TRBJ2-7|NA
TGCGCCAGCAGCTTAGGGGGGGTCGAGCAGTACTTC
CASSLGGVEQYF